Included here is one T cell receptor (beta chain) sequence, with context. It lacks a known antigen. Base qualities are not at hand, and no much larger clone is one base apart. TCR cDNA was synthesized by 5'RACE template switching, through which a universal primer site and unique molecular identifiers were introduced. Priming of cDNA synthesis was performed from both the TCR alpha and TCR beta constant segments. Library amplification used two PCR steps, and the second PCR step added sample barcodes and sequencing adapters. Sequencing of libraries was performed on Illumina HiSeq 2500 (2x100 bp) or NovaSeq (2x150 bp). Per the authors' processing: Demultiplexing of reads and collapsing into UMI consensus sequences were performed with MIGEC, and V(D)J alignment was carried out with MiXCR. Vaccine-responding clonotypes were defined with edgeR using replicate PBMC samples, requiring FDR below 0.01 and a log2 fold change above 5 up to day 15. Bulk clonotypes were assigned CD4 or CD8 identity according to which sequenced CD4 or CD8 repertoire held them at higher abundance. The public reads were run again by TCRdb, first through fastp at Q25 and then through MiXCR, and only productive beta chains were kept. Entries that share a CDR3 protein sequence are merged under the most common genes and DNA. The V and J calls and clone size come from TCRdb's table, not from the authors' own analysis. The sample records 550,000 to 750,000 distinct CDR3 sequences, about 13% of which are singletons. The top ten hold about 14% of the sample.

This specimen belongs to a study of T cells after yellow fever vaccination (dated by TCRdb to about 2019). Regarding the research as a whole: The SMART-Seq v4 Ultra Low Input RNA kit was used to prepare libraries from fractions with low cell numbers. Two healthy male donors, one aged 18 to 30 and one aged 30 to 40 years, were included in the cohort. To track T-cell clones before and after primary and booster YFV17D yellow fever vaccination, bulk TCR alpha and beta repertoires were sequenced longitudinally. Blood was collected at multiple timepoints before and after primary and secondary immunization, and bulk PBMC replicates and cell subsets were isolated.

V was cut back by 2 bases and J by 0 bases, leaving a gap of 6 bases between them. CDR1 and CDR2 are drawn from the germline V gene: SGDLS, YYNGEE. Counted from cysteine to phenylalanine, this CDR3 has 14 amino acids. Only the CDR3 DNA is retained, 42 bases long and in frame from the first base. Interpreted using the paper, the treatment or condition label stands for: live attenuated yellow fever vaccine strain. At every blood-draw timepoint, two biological replicates of bulk PBMCs were collected. PBMCs were isolated from peripheral blood using a standard Ficoll-Paque protocol. TriZol was used to extract RNA from bulk PBMCs, CD4 and CD8 fractions, and dextramer-positive and dextramer-negative fractions. What the study reported, not specific to this receptor: FACS-sorted repertoires could contain abundant contaminating clonotypes from the bulk population, so computational filtering was required. After the booster, most of the clones that had expanded following primary vaccination were detected again (around 97% of CD4 and 80% to 90% of CD8), which suggests that memory was broadly maintained. Compared with the primary T-cell response, the secondary T-cell response was faster but weaker, reaching its peak on day 5 rather than on day 15. The study included only a couple of donors, which limits how far the findings can be generalized. A small share of clonotypes was detected in both CD4 and CD8 compartments, with the overlap likely arising from convergent recombination.

Specimen: PBMCs, collected on the day of the yellow fever booster vaccination. The sequence links TRBV9 to TRBJ1-3; D gene: possibly TRBD1, on 5 matching bases. The TCR sequence derives from a man aged 25 to 45 who received the YFV17D yellow fever vaccine. The CDR3 in this case is CASSVTGSGNTIYF. Here is the DNA: TGTGCCAGCAGCGTCACAGGCTCTGGAAACACCATATATTTT.